These T cell receptor beta chains were read from a single sample in a study of T cells in Graves' hyperthyroidism and ophthalmopathy. TCRdb analysed the multiplex PCR reads with MiXCR anew, one entry per CDR3 protein. The sample shows 730,000 or so distinct CDR3 sequences, about 19% of them seen only once. Sequenced input: blood. The receptors shown here come from a woman aged 45-60 years with Graves' hyperthyroidism that later progressed to Graves' ophthalmopathy. CDR3s include the opening cysteine and the closing phenylalanine or tryptophan. A D gene is named only where the DNA matches it firmly. For some rows the clone size is stated as once, few or many, or as a class when expanded; others skip it.

>14|TRBJ2-7|TRBD2|few|TRBV10-3
TGTGCCATCAGGCAGCTAGCGGGGGGCTACGAGCAGTACTTC
CAIRQLAGGYEQYF
>13|TRBJ1-2|TRBD1|many|TRBV6-1
TGTGCCAGCAGTATGGGACAGGCCTGGGGCTACACCTTC
CASSMGQAWGYTF
>15|TRBJ2-7|.|many|TRBV20-1
TGCAGTGCGCCACACCCTACGACAGCCTCCTACGAGCAGTACTTC
CSAPHPTTASYEQYF
>14|TRBJ1-4|TRBD1|.|TRBV7-9
TGTGCCAGCAGTCTTCAGGGGGCATTTGAAAAACTGTTTTTT
CASSLQGAFEKLFF
>14|TRBJ2-7|.|many|TRBV6-1
TGTGCCAGCAGCCCAAAGGGTAGGGGGTACGAGCAGTACTTC
CASSPKGRGYEQYF
>13|TRBJ2-3|TRBD2|few|TRBV20-1
TGCAGTGCTATGCGGGGGGGGGTGGATACGCAGTATTTT
CSAMRGGVDTQYF
>13|TRBJ1-2|.|few|TRBV29-1
TGCAGCGTTGTTCAGATAGCTAACTATGGCTACACCTTC
CSVVQIANYGYTF
>14|TRBJ1-2|.|many|TRBV2
TGTGCCAGCAGTGAAGTGAGAGGGATCTATGGCTACACCTTC
CASSEVRGIYGYTF
>14|TRBJ2-3|.|once|TRBV6-2/TRBV6-3
TGTGCCAGCAGTGCCAACCGGGACACAGATACGCAGTATTTT
CASSANRDTDTQYF
>14|TRBJ1-1|TRBD1|many|TRBV3-1
TGTGCCAGCAGCCAACAGGGGGAGAACACTGAAGCTTTCTTT
CASSQQGENTEAFF
>11|TRBJ1-2|.|many|TRBV20-1
TGCAGTGCTTGGACAGACTATGGCTACACCTTC
CSAWTDYGYTF
>16|TRBJ1-4|.|.|TRBV5-1
TGCGCCAGCAGCTTGGACGGGGCCGCAACTAATGAAAAACTGTTTTTT
CASSLDGAATNEKLFF
>12|TRBJ1-2|TRBD1|.|TRBV18
TGTGCCAGCTCAAAGGGACAGGACTTCTACACCTTC
CASSKGQDFYTF
>15|TRBJ2-7|TRBD2|many|TRBV18
TGTGCCAGCAGCCCAGGGACTAGCGGAACCTACGAGCAGTACTTC
CASSPGTSGTYEQYF
>13|TRBJ2-7|TRBD2|many|TRBV2
TGTGCCAGCGTATTAGCGGGTTCCTACGAGCAGTACTTC
CASVLAGSYEQYF
>18|TRBJ2-2|TRBD2|.|TRBV27
TGTGCCAGCAGTCTAGGACTAGCGGGGGGGCGAGGCACCGGGGAGCTGTTTTTT
CASSLGLAGGRGTGELFF
>15|TRBJ2-7|.|few|TRBV6-5
TGTGCCAGCAGTTATGGGGCGGTAAGCTCCTACGAGCAGTACTTC
CASSYGAVSSYEQYF
>16|TRBJ1-1|.|few|TRBV6-5
TGTGCCAGCAGTTACTCGGTAGGGCACAGGGTCACTGAAGCTTTCTTT
CASSYSVGHRVTEAFF
>16|TRBJ2-2|TRBD1|few|TRBV11-3
TGTGCCAGCAGCCTACAGGGGCTAGGGGACACCGGGGAGCTGTTTTTT
CASSLQGLGDTGELFF
>13|TRBJ1-1|.|many|TRBV7-9
TGTGCCAGCAGCCCAACCACCACGATATGGGCTTTCTTT
CASSPTTTIWAFF